Presented here are 3 T cell receptor beta chains from one specimen sequenced in a study of identical twins (dated by TCRdb to the mid-2010s). Receptor amplification or capture employed 5' RACE. Sequencer: Illumina HiSeq 2000. The public reads were reprocessed in TCRdb via fastp at Q25 and MiXCR, keeping in-frame beta chains. Every CDR3 protein is listed once, alongside the most common genes and DNA of its rows. In this sample the table shows about 100,000 distinct CDR3 sequences, about 6.1% of which occur a single time. About an eighth of the sample belongs to the ten largest clones. Material: memory T cells sorted from blood. The cell subset or site label corresponds to: CD45RO+ enriched T cells. The receptors derive from a woman aged 50 to 60 in good health.

This clonotype was recorded many times. The rearrangement joins TRBV10-3 to TRBJ2-2; D remains unclear. With 3 bases removed from V and 0 bases from J, the gap between germline ends came to 8 bases. The length of the CDR3 is 15 residues. Germline V gives CDR1 ENHRY, CDR2 SYGVKD. CDR3 protein: CAISEFRSNTGELFF. The CDR3 DNA is TGTGCCATCAGTGAATTCAGATCGAACACCGGGGAGCTGTTTTTT.

By frequency in the sample, this clonotype is medium-sized (0.01 to 0.1%). The chain links TRBV6-4 to TRBJ2-3; no firm D call. The CDR3 sequence is 13 residues long. Germline assignment: CDR1 MRHNA and CDR2 SNTAGT. The V gene lost 2 bases and the J gene lost 0 bases, with 3 bases spanning the gap. The CDR3 bases are TGTGCCAGCAGTGACGGGAGCACAGATACGCAGTATTTT. Its protein product is CASSDGSTDTQYF.

This clonotype was detected many times. The genes are TRBV4-2 and TRBJ1-5; D unresolved. The V end was cut by 0 bases, the J end by 0 bases, with 9 bases between. This CDR3 comprises 16 residues. Germline assignment: CDR1 LGHNA and CDR2 YNFKEQ. The CDR3 reads CASSQDNGRSNQPQHF. The CDR3 region has the DNA TGTGCCAGCAGCCAAGATAACGGACGTAGCAATCAGCCCCAGCATTTT.